This TCR beta chain is from a study of PD-1 blockade in mismatch repair-deficient tumors. This clone came up once. This CDR3 spans 15 amino acids. V shed 0 bases and J shed 0 bases, with 9 bases lying between them. Germline V CDR1 and CDR2: SGDLS, YYNGEE. PCR or immunohistochemistry showed mismatch repair deficiency in every enrolled patient. Sequencing was performed with immunoSEQ multiplex PCR; in TCRdb, only in-frame clones are kept and a portion is missing. The sample yields about 20,000 clones, 70% to 90% seen once. The clonotype comes from an adult with mismatch repair-deficient cancer. The chain has TRBV9 and TRBJ1-1, with D unresolved. Sequencing was performed on peripheral blood, taken 2 weeks after starting pembrolizumab. Written as DNA, the CDR3 is TGTGCCAGCAGCGTAGAAGTGGGCATGAACACTGAAGCTTTCTTT. It specifies CASSVEVGMNTEAFF.